The subject of this entry is one T cell receptor (beta chain). The sample is drawn from a study of T cell responses to AZD1222 COVID-19 vaccine. Germline V gives CDR1 GTSNPN, CDR2 SVGIG (reference sequence). This CDR3 region has 16 residues. With 5 bases removed from V and 0 bases from J, the gap between germline ends came to 17 bases. Repertoires were generated with immunoSEQ multiplex PCR, while TCRdb's copy carries only in-frame clones and drops some. The sample carries fewer than 100,000 clones, just over 90% recorded once. V gene TRBV30 combines with J gene TRBJ1-3, with no clear D. The sequence was collected from an adult in good health. Sequencing used peripheral blood, obtained on day 0 of AZD1222 vaccination. This CDR3 reads CAWLVPGGTSGNTIYF. The CDR3 DNA sequence: TGTGCCTGGCTAGTCCCCGGCGGCACCTCTGGAAACACCATATATTTT.